The 21 T cell receptor beta chains below were found in one sample sequenced in a study of blood T cell repertoires in COVID-19. Clones were sequenced by immunoSEQ multiplex PCR, and TCRdb holds only the in-frame ones, with some missing. The sample contains 270,000 or so clones, about 87% of which appear only once. The sample comprised PBMCs or T cells enriched from blood (not recorded which). The receptors come from a middle-aged woman with acute COVID-19.

The rearrangement joins TRBV27 to TRBJ1-1, with TRBD1 identical over 7 bases. The germline CDR1 and CDR2 sequences are MNHEY and SMNVEV (reference sequence). V gave up 6 bases and J gave up 0 bases; unmatched junction bases: 10. This CDR3 has 16 residues. CDR3 in amino acids: CASRVRPGTVNTEAFF. CDR3 coding DNA: TGTGCCAGCAGGGTGAGACCCGGGACAGTGAACACTGAAGCTTTCTTT.

The chain carries TRBV7-9 and TRBJ2-3; 13 bases line up with TRBD2. V shed 5 bases, J shed 2 bases, and the junction held 10 bases outside the gene matches. The CDR3 is 18 residues long. Germline-derived CDR1 and CDR2 are SEHNR and FQNEAQ (reference sequence). The CDR3 DNA reads as TGTGCCAGCAGCCCGTGGACTAGCGGGGGCCTCTACACAGATACGCAGTATTTT. Translating gives CASSPWTSGGLYTDTQYF.

This chain uses TRBV11-2 with TRBJ2-2, with TRBD1 matching 7 bases. This CDR3 has 17 amino acids. Trimming took 5 bases from V and 5 from J; bases not matched to a gene: 14. Germline V CDR1 and CDR2: SGHAT, FQNNGV. The CDR3 DNA follows: TGTGCCAGCAGCCGGAACAGGGGAAGTATCAGGACCGGGGAGCTGTTTTTT. Translation gives CASSRNRGSIRTGELFF.

The V gene is TRBV21-1, the J gene TRBJ2-2; the table's D call, TRBD2, has no DNA check behind it. TRBV21-1 is assigned pseudogene status. The length of the CDR3 is 14 residues. The CDR3 sequence is CASSKGGLGGELFF. The CDR3 DNA is TGTGCCAGCAGCAAAGGAGGACTGGGCGGGGAGCTGTTTTTT.

The rearrangement links TRBV18 to TRBJ2-7, with D maybe TRBD1 (5 bases). The germline V and J ends were trimmed by 0 bases and 3 bases, with 12 bases remaining between them. Germline CDR1 is KGHSH and CDR2 is LQKENI. There are 15 residues in the CDR3. In nucleotides, the CDR3 is TGTGCCAGCTCACCACCGAACCAGGGTTACTACGAGCAGTACTTC. Its translation is CASSPPNQGYYEQYF.

The genes are TRBV28 and TRBJ2-2; 8 bases line up with TRBD1. The V and J ends lost 10 bases and 6 bases, in that order; junction bases with no gene match: 10. CDR3 length: 14 residues. From germline, CDR1 is MDHEN and CDR2 SYDVKM. The CDR3 here is CATINLQGAGELFF. CDR3 in DNA: TGTGCCACCATTAACCTACAGGGGGCCGGGGAGCTGTTTTTT.

The V gene is TRBV28, the J gene TRBJ1-5; D remains unclear. Trimming took off 2 bases at V and 3 bases at J, with 8 bases between the two ends. Germline V gene data show CDR1 as MDHEN and CDR2 as SYDVKM. The CDR3 runs 14 residues. CDR3 region: CASSLGRDNQPQHF. CDR3 DNA sequence: TGTGCCAGCAGTTTAGGACGGGACAATCAGCCCCAGCATTTT.

This chain uses TRBV5-1 with TRBJ1-2, with D possibly TRBD1 on 5 matching bases. The CDR3 is made up of 15 amino acids. The V end was cut by 1 base, the J end by 3 bases, with 13 bases between. The germline CDR1 and CDR2 sequences are SGHRS and YFSETQ. CDR3 in amino acids: CASSLSGREDYGYTF. DNA for the CDR3: TGCGCCAGCAGCTTGTCAGGGCGTGAGGACTATGGCTACACCTTC.

The J gene is TRBJ2-7, the V gene TRBV28; 7 nucleotides align to TRBD2. V trimming: 2 bases; J trimming: 2 bases; junction bases outside the gene matches: 9. This CDR3 is 16 amino acids long. CDR1 and CDR2 from the germline V gene are MDHEN and SYDVKM. CDR3: CASSLIRSRGAYEQYF. CDR3 nucleotides: TGTGCCAGCAGTTTAATTCGGTCTCGGGGGGCCTACGAGCAGTACTTC. The entire variable domain, with the rest obtained from reference TRBV28 and TRBJ2-7, is as follows: DVKVTQSSRYLVKRTGEKVFLECVQDMDHENMFWYRQDPGLGLRLIYFSYDVKMKEKGDIPEGYSVSREKKERFSLILESASTNQTSMYLCASSLIRSRGAYEQYFGPGTRLTVT.

DNA for the CDR3: TGTGCCAGCTCACACGGGGGCTATGGCTACACCTTC. As protein: CASSHGGYGYTF. The gene calls are TRBV18 and TRBJ1-2, with D possibly TRBD1 on 5 matching bases. Trimming shortened V by 4 bases and J by 4 bases, and 7 bases separated the two germline ends. This CDR3 comprises 12 residues. Germline V lookup: CDR1 KGHSH, CDR2 LQKENI.

The CDR3 is CASSTGVWDTQYF. CDR3 coding DNA: TGTGCCAGTAGTACTGGAGTCTGGGATACGCAGTATTTT. The chain has TRBV19 and TRBJ2-3, with D unclear. V lost 4 bases, J lost 6 bases, and 11 bases lay in between. Germline assignment: CDR1 LNHDA and CDR2 SQIVND (reference sequence). This CDR3 is built from 13 residues.

This rearrangement joins TRBV28 to TRBJ2-7; maybe TRBD2 (6 bases). The CDR3 runs 11 residues. Germline CDR1 MDHEN, CDR2 SYDVKM. Trimming stripped 7 bases from V and 4 bases from J, with 8 bases between. This chain's CDR3 is CASTGRYEQYF. CDR3 bases: TGTGCCAGCACAGGGAGGTACGAGCAGTACTTC.

The V gene is TRBV15, the J gene TRBJ2-3; unclear D gene. Trimming cost V 1 base and J 1 base, with 9 bases left between them. Germline-derived CDR1 and CDR2 are LNHNV and YYDKDF (reference sequence). This CDR3 contains 15 residues. This chain's CDR3 is CATSRGFSGTDTQYF. CDR3 coding DNA: TGTGCCACCAGCAGAGGTTTCAGCGGCACAGATACGCAGTATTTT.

The chain recombines TRBV6-1 with TRBJ1-4; possible D gene TRBD1, 6 bases. Trimming stripped 0 bases from V and 6 bases from J, with 14 bases between. Germline CDR1 reads MNHNS; CDR2 reads SASEGT. The CDR3 extends over 16 amino acids. In DNA, the CDR3 is TGTGCCAGCAGTGAAGCCCTAGGGGGGGCTTATGAAAAACTGTTTTTT. Its protein product is CASSEALGGAYEKLFF.

The chain joins TRBV24-1 to TRBJ2-5, with 7 nucleotides matching TRBD1. The CDR3 contains 14 residues. CDR1 and CDR2 from the germline V gene are KGHDR and SFDVKD. With 4 bases clipped from V and 5 bases from J, the junction kept 6 bases outside the gene matches. As DNA, the CDR3 is TGTGCCACCAGTGACCAGGGGGTCGGGGAGACCCAGTACTTC. Translated: CATSDQGVGETQYF.

The V call is TRBV27, the J call TRBJ1-5; D is unclear. Germline V gives CDR1 MNHEY, CDR2 SMNVEV (reference sequence). V was pared by 0 bases and J by 5 bases, with 11 bases between. The length of the CDR3 is 15 residues. In nucleotides, the CDR3 is TGTGCCAGCAGTTTATCGAGGCTTGATCATCAGCCCCAGCATTTT. Encoded protein: CASSLSRLDHQPQHF.

The CDR3 here is CATSRDSPYNEQFF. The CDR3 nucleotides read TGTGCCACCAGCCGGGACAGTCCTTACAATGAGCAGTTCTTC. The J gene is TRBJ2-1, the V gene TRBV24-1; 7 positions agree with TRBD1. Germline V CDR1 and CDR2: KGHDR, SFDVKD. V gave up 7 bases and J gave up 4 bases; unmatched junction bases: 6. The CDR3 spans 14 residues.

The J gene is TRBJ2-4, the V gene TRBV5-1, with D possibly matching TRBD2 (6 bases). V lost 0 bases, J lost 0 bases, and 10 bases lay in between. This CDR3 spans 16 amino acids. Looked up from germline, CDR1 is SGHRS and CDR2 is YFSETQ. This CDR3 reads CASSLDGGIAKNIQYF. CDR3 coding DNA: TGCGCCAGCAGCTTGGATGGAGGGATAGCCAAAAACATTCAGTACTTC.

V usage is TRBV6-5 and J usage is TRBJ2-7; maybe TRBD2 (5 bases). The CDR3 runs 15 residues. From germline, CDR1 is MNHEY and CDR2 SVGAGI. V dropped 0 bases and J dropped 4 bases, with 13 bases sitting between them. The CDR3 here is CASSYSINGEYEQYV. As DNA, the CDR3 is TGTGCCAGCAGTTACTCGATAAACGGGGAATACGAGCAGTACGTC.

With respect to this clone: Other DNA sequences in this sample translate to the same CDR3. CDR3 amino acids: CASRPSQGGVPYEQYF. CDR3 in DNA: TGTGCCAGTAGACCATCCCAGGGTGGTGTTCCCTACGAGCAGTACTTC. The chain links TRBV19 to TRBJ2-7; D is possibly TRBD1 (5 bases). Germline CDR1 and CDR2: LNHDA and SQIVND (reference sequence). CDR3 length: 16 amino acids. Trimming shortened V by 6 bases and J by 2 bases, and 20 bases separated the two germline ends.

This CDR3 is CAWSVGGNEKLFF. DNA for the CDR3: TGTGCCTGGAGCGTGGGGGGTAATGAAAAACTGTTTTTT. This chain connects TRBV30 to TRBJ1-4; possibly TRBD1 for D (5 bases). Germline V lookup: CDR1 GTSNPN, CDR2 SVGIG (reference sequence). The V end was cut by 3 bases, the J end by 4 bases, with 9 bases between. This CDR3 is built from 13 residues.